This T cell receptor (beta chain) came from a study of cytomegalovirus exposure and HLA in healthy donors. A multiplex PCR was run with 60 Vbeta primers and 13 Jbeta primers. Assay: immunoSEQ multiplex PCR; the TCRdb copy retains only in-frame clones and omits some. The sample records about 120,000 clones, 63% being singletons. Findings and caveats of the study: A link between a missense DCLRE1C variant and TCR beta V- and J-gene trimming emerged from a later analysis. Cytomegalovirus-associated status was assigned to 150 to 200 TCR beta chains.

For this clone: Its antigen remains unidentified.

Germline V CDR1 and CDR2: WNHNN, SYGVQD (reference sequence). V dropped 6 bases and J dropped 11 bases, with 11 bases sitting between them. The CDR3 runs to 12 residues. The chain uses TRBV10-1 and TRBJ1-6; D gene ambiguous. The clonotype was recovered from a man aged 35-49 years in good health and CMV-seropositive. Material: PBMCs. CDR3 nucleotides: TGCGCCAGCAGCAACGCGGCTGCACCCCTCCACTTT. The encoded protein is CASSNAAAPLHF.